Below, 22 T cell receptor beta chains from the same sample are listed, as sequenced in a study of T cell responses to AZD1222 COVID-19 vaccine. The data were produced by immunoSEQ multiplex PCR, yet TCRdb's version contains in-frame clones alone and is incomplete. The repertoire holds 150,000 to 180,000 clones, with roughly nine tenths as singletons. Sequences were derived from peripheral blood, sampled on day 0 of MenACWY control vaccination. These receptors all come from an adult in good health.

The V gene is TRBV29-1, the J gene TRBJ1-1; perhaps TRBD1 as D (5 bases). V was trimmed by 7 bases and J by 1 base, leaving 16 bases between them. Germline V CDR1 and CDR2: SQVTM, ANQGSEA. The CDR3 covers 14 residues. For the CDR3, the DNA is TGCAGCGCCGTCGGTGACAGTAAGAACACTGAAGCTTTCTTT. Its translation: CSAVGDSKNTEAFF.

This clone was observed a single time. The V and J genes are TRBV3-1 (or the pseudogene TRBV3-2) and TRBJ1-5; D may be TRBD1 (6 bases). CDR1 is LGHDT and CDR2 is YNNKEL in the germline V gene (reference sequence). The CDR3 extends over 13 amino acids. The germline V and J ends were trimmed by 1 base and 6 bases, with 7 bases remaining between them. The DNA for the CDR3 is TGTGCCAGCAGCCAAGCGGACAGTCAGCCCCAGCATTTT. As protein: CASSQADSQPQHF.

The chain combines TRBV19 with TRBJ1-5, with 7 bases lining up with TRBD1. The CDR3 loop spans 15 amino acids. CDR1 and CDR2 (germline): LNHDA, SQIVND (reference sequence). Trimming at V came to 6 bases and at J to 3 bases, leaving 8 bases not matched to a gene. CDR3 protein: CASSLDRVYNQPQHF. The DNA of the CDR3 is TGTGCCAGTAGCCTCGACAGGGTATACAATCAGCCCCAGCATTTT.

The chain combines TRBV19 with TRBJ2-3; TRBD1 aligns across 7 bases. The CDR3 covers 15 residues. The trim removed 3 bases at V and 0 bases at J, leaving 3 bases unmatched. Germline V gives CDR1 LNHDA, CDR2 SQIVND (reference sequence). The CDR3 loop is CASSITGVSTDTQYF. The CDR3 DNA reads TGTGCCAGTAGTATTACAGGGGTCAGCACAGATACGCAGTATTTT.

In its sample, this clone was seen once. The rearrangement links TRBV24-1 to TRBJ1-2; possibly TRBD1 for D (5 bases). Germline CDR1 KGHDR, CDR2 SFDVKD. The length of the CDR3 is 12 residues. Trimming took off 8 bases at V and 14 bases at J, with 20 bases between the two ends. The CDR3 DNA sequence: TGTGCCACCAAAGGGACGGACACCCGCGTTACCTTC. It translates to CATKGTDTRVTF.

This chain connects TRBV5-1 to TRBJ2-5; TRBD2 is a possible D gene (5 bases). The CDR3 sequence is 14 residues long. Looked up from germline, CDR1 is SGHRS and CDR2 is YFSETQ. Trimming took 4 bases from V and 5 from J, leaving 15 bases between them. CDR3 loop: CASSTVGRGETQYF. As DNA, the CDR3 is TGCGCCAGCAGCACGGTGGGGAGAGGGGAGACCCAGTACTTC.

J is TRBJ2-1 and V is TRBV7-3, with TRBD2 identical over 11 bases. The ends lost 5 bases at V and 7 bases at J; junction bases unmatched: 10. The CDR3 length is 16 residues. Germline CDR1 and CDR2: SGHTA and FQGTGA. CDR3 DNA: TGTGCCAGCAGCCATCCCACTAGCGGGAGAGGGAATGAGCAGTTCTTC. Translation gives CASSHPTSGRGNEQFF.

V and J are TRBV11-1 and TRBJ2-2; perhaps TRBD1 as D (6 bases). This CDR3 comprises 14 residues. V was trimmed by 5 bases and J by 1 base, leaving 8 bases between them. Germline CDR1 is SGHAT and CDR2 is FQDESV (reference sequence). CDR3 region: CASSRDKNTGELFF. As DNA, the CDR3 is TGTGCCAGCAGCCGGGACAAGAACACCGGGGAGCTGTTTTTT.

The genes are TRBV9 and TRBJ1-1, with D unclear. CDR3 length: 14 amino acids. Trimming shortened V by 4 bases and J by 1 base, and 11 bases separated the two germline ends. CDR1 is SGDLS, CDR2 YYNGEE, per germline. The CDR3 region has the DNA TGTGCCAGCAGCCTAAGACCCGAGAACACTGAAGCTTTCTTT. Protein sequence: CASSLRPENTEAFF.

The chain couples TRBV15 to TRBJ2-1; possibly TRBD1 for D (6 bases). In germline, CDR1 is LNHNV, CDR2 YYDKDF (reference sequence). There are 17 residues in the CDR3. Between the trimmed V and J ends, which lost 0 bases and 5 bases, there was a span of 17 bases. CDR3 protein: CATSRDQGPGGHNEQFF. CDR3 nucleotide sequence: TGTGCCACCAGCAGAGATCAGGGGCCAGGTGGTCACAATGAGCAGTTCTTC.

This sequence joins TRBV28 and TRBJ2-5; D is unresolved. V lost 6 bases, J lost 5 bases, and 10 bases lay in between. The germline gives CDR1 MDHEN, CDR2 SYDVKM. The CDR3 loop spans 12 amino acids. The DNA for the CDR3 is TGTGCCAGCAGCCCCTTCGGGGAGACCCAGTACTTC. Translation gives CASSPFGETQYF.

This clone was detected once. The V call is TRBV27, the J call TRBJ1-2; 7 bases are a match to TRBD1. CDR3 length equals 15 residues. V trimming: 5 bases; J trimming: 3 bases; junction bases outside the gene matches: 9. Germline loops: CDR1 MNHEY, CDR2 SMNVEV (reference sequence). CDR3 nucleotides: TGTGCCAGCAGTACCTACAGGGGAATGCACTATGGCTACACCTTC. Translating gives CASSTYRGMHYGYTF.

This sequence joins TRBV9 and TRBJ1-1; 7 bases match TRBD1. V shed 2 bases and J 1 base; nucleotides not matched to a gene: 5. This CDR3 region has 15 residues. CDR1 is SGDLS and CDR2 is YYNGEE in the germline V gene. The DNA of the CDR3 is TGTGCCAGCAGCGTCGAACCAGGGGGGAACACTGAAGCTTTCTTT. It translates to CASSVEPGGNTEAFF. Variable domain in full (rest from reference TRBV9 and TRBJ1-1): DSGVTQTPKHLITATGQRVTLRCSPRSGDLSVYWYQQSLDQGLQFLIQYYNGEERAKGNILERFSAQQFPDLHSELNLSSLELGDSALYFCASSVEPGGNTEAFFGQGTRLTVV.

This chain connects TRBV19 to TRBJ2-7; no definite D call. This CDR3 is 15 amino acids long. V was clipped by 6 bases and J by 0 bases, with 15 bases between them. Germline V CDR1 and CDR2: LNHDA, SQIVND (reference sequence). CDR3 residues: CASRDLGRLSYEQYF. CDR3 in DNA: TGTGCCAGTAGGGACCTTGGGCGCCTCTCCTACGAGCAGTACTTC.

This rearrangement joins TRBV20-1 to TRBJ1-1; D is ambiguous. The CDR3 totals 11 residues. Germline loops: CDR1 DFQATT, CDR2 SNEGSKA (reference sequence). Trimming removed 5 bases from V and 7 bases from J, with 11 bases in between. DNA for the CDR3: TGCAGTGCTCCAGCCCCCTTTGAAGCTTTCTTT. As protein: CSAPAPFEAFF.

V and J are TRBV5-6 and TRBJ1-1; TRBD1 might be the D (5 bases). This CDR3 is built from 14 residues. V lost 2 bases to trimming and J lost 6 bases, with 14 bases between them. Germline loops: CDR1 SGHDT, CDR2 YYEEEE. The CDR3 here is CASSFRALAAEAFF. In DNA form, the CDR3 reads TGTGCCAGCAGCTTCAGGGCTTTGGCGGCTGAAGCTTTCTTT.

The chain uses TRBV5-1 and TRBJ1-2; the D gene is possibly TRBD1 (5 bases). The ends were cut back, 0 bases at V and 1 base at J, with 10 bases in the middle. CDR1 is SGHRS and CDR2 is YFSETQ in the germline V gene. The CDR3 is made up of 15 amino acids. The CDR3 region is CASSLAAGLNYGYTF. CDR3 DNA sequence: TGCGCCAGCAGCTTGGCAGCGGGACTTAACTATGGCTACACCTTC. Together with reference TRBV5-1 and TRBJ1-2, the CDR3 gives the full variable domain: KAGVTQTPRYLIKTRGQQVTLSCSPISGHRSVSWYQQTPGQGLQFLFEYFSETQRNKGNFPGRFSGRQFSNSRSEMNVSTLELGDSALYLCASSLAAGLNYGYTFGSGTRLTVV.

This rearrangement joins TRBV19 to TRBJ1-2, with D perhaps TRBD1 (5 bases). Germline CDR1 LNHDA, CDR2 SQIVND (reference sequence). Trimming stripped 5 bases from V and 4 bases from J, with 17 bases between. This CDR3 contains 15 residues. As DNA, the CDR3 is TGTGCCAGTAGTCCCAGAATCGGACACTTCTATGGCTACACCTTC. Its translation is CASSPRIGHFYGYTF.

This clone was seen just once. The gene calls are TRBV2 and TRBJ2-2, with 11 bases that match TRBD1. With 4 bases clipped from V and 4 bases from J, the junction kept 2 bases outside the gene matches. The germline V gene encodes CDR1 SNHLY and CDR2 FYNNEI. This CDR3 region has 15 residues. The CDR3 sequence is CASSGTGGFTGELFF. CDR3 nucleotide sequence: TGTGCCAGCAGTGGGACAGGGGGCTTCACCGGGGAGCTGTTTTTT.

There are a few counts of this clone. As DNA, the CDR3 is TGTGCCAGCAGCCAAGATCGGGCTCAGCCCCAGCATTTT. It yields the protein CASSQDRAQPQHF. The chain couples TRBV4-2 to TRBJ1-5; D unresolved. This CDR3 spans 13 amino acids. Trimming left V 0 bases short and J 6 bases short, with 6 bases between. Per the germline V gene, CDR1 is LGHNA and CDR2 is YNFKEQ.

The CDR3 DNA reads as TGCGCCAGCAGCTTGGAACAGGGCCCCAACTATGGCTACACCTTC. As protein: CASSLEQGPNYGYTF. The V gene is TRBV5-1, the J gene TRBJ1-2, with TRBD1 as a possible D gene (6 bases). CDR1 and CDR2 (germline): SGHRS, YFSETQ. V lost 0 bases, J lost 2 bases, and 11 bases lay in between. The CDR3 totals 15 residues.

The chain uses TRBV11-2 and TRBJ2-3; D gene ambiguous. With 5 bases removed from V and 2 bases from J, the gap between germline ends came to 5 bases. The CDR3 has 12 residues. CDR1 is SGHAT and CDR2 is FQNNGV in the germline V gene. The CDR3 region is CASSRHTDTQYF. The CDR3 DNA reads as TGTGCCAGCAGCCGCCACACAGATACGCAGTATTTT.